This T cell receptor beta chain is drawn from a study of identical twins. Findings of the study overall: Insertion counts were lower in abundant cord blood beta clonotypes, a trend that memory repertoires did not show. Modelling approaches yielded underestimates of out-of-frame TCR alpha sharing between monozygotic twins.

CDR3 size: 17 residues. The ends lost 4 bases at V and 5 bases at J; junction bases unmatched: 7. Germline CDR1 is MDHEN and CDR2 is SYDVKM. Template switching (which added a universal primer site) was used, and cDNA carried unique molecular identifiers. TCRdb called the 5' RACE reads again in MiXCR, with one record for every CDR3 protein. In the table there are 410,000 or so distinct CDR3 sequences, around a sixth of which are singletons. With regard to this clonotype: Its specificity is not known.

There were only healthy Caucasians among the donors. The source is a man between 45 and 60 years old in good health. The V gene is TRBV28, the J gene TRBJ2-5; 16 nucleotides agree with TRBD2. Sequencing was carried out using naive T cells sorted from blood. The DNA for the CDR3 is TGTGCCAGCAGTTCGGGACTAGCGGGGGGGCCATACGAGACCCAGTACTTC. Its protein product is CASSSGLAGGPYETQYF.